The clone carrying this T cell receptor beta chain was seen more than once but under ten times. The data stem from a study of blood T cell repertoires in COVID-19. Study-wide context: Sources were T cells, B-cell-depleted T cells, or PBMCs; the material itself was cDNA or gDNA.

The CDR3 extends over 13 amino acids. Trimming left V 7 bases short and J 0 bases short, with 10 bases between. Germline V gene sequence: CDR1 SNHLY, CDR2 FYNNEI. Authors' data handling: Estimated nucleated cell counts came from reference gene primer amplification. Here immunoSEQ multiplex PCR was the method, and the copy in TCRdb shows in-frame clones only, minus some. V and J calls and clone size follow that table, whereas D and trimming were derived from the DNA. Here the sample spans approximately 180,000 clones, more than 75% being singletons. The rearrangement uses TRBV2 and TRBJ2-7; tentatively, D is TRBD2 (5 bases). This clonotype originated in a human donor in a cohort sampled during active COVID-19. Source material: peripheral blood. CDR3 bases: TGTGCCAGCAACTTCGGGGTCTCCTACGAGCAGTACTTC. Translation gives CASNFGVSYEQYF.